These 19 T cell receptor beta chains were all obtained from the same sample, sequenced in a study of blood T cells in healthy people across ages. It was with a sample-barcoded 5' primer and a J-beta primer mix that a second PCR of about 6 to 12 cycles was run. TCRdb ran MiXCR on the 5' RACE reads and lists one entry per CDR3 protein. The data contain 1,500,000 or so distinct CDR3 sequences, 40% to 45% of them singletons. Sequenced material: blood. Receptor source: a woman younger than 30 in good health.

The chain joins TRBV11-2 to TRBJ2-5; no firm D call. The DNA end lines up better with TRBJ2-7; the J call may be wrong. This CDR3 has 13 residues. Per the germline V gene, CDR1 is SGHAT and CDR2 is FQNNGV. CDR3 loop: CASSVSTVYEQYF. As DNA, the CDR3 is TGTGCCAGCAGCGTAAGTACAGTCTACGAGCAGTACTTC.

The chain couples TRBV18 to TRBJ2-7, with a possible D match to TRBD2 (6 bases). V gave up 3 bases and J gave up 2 bases, with 11 bases separating them. The CDR3 is 14 amino acids. CDR1 KGHSH and CDR2 LQKENI come from the germline V gene. CDR3 region: CASSPRDLAYEQYF. CDR3 DNA: TGTGCCAGCTCACCCCGGGACTTAGCCTACGAGCAGTACTTC.

The genes are TRBV27 and TRBJ1-6, with D unresolved. CDR1 is MNHEY, CDR2 SMNVEV, per germline (reference sequence). The CDR3 contains 14 residues. V was cut by 8 bases and J by 7 bases, with 15 bases left in between. CDR3 protein: CASSTAVRNSPLHF. DNA for the CDR3: TGTGCCAGCTCGACGGCGGTCCGCAATTCACCCCTCCACTTT.

This clonotype was seen only a few times. The chain joins TRBV7-9 to TRBJ2-1, with D tentatively TRBD1 (6 bases). Germline V gene lookup returns CDR1 SEHNR and CDR2 FQNEAQ (reference sequence). The CDR3 extends over 15 amino acids. V was cut by 4 bases and J by 3 bases, with 13 bases left in between. CDR3 sequence reads: CASSSQGQLYNEQFF. Here the CDR3 DNA reads TGTGCCAGCAGCTCGCAGGGGCAACTCTACAATGAGCAGTTCTTC.

The V gene is TRBV20-1, the J gene TRBJ1-6; D not certain. This CDR3 is 15 amino acids long. Germline CDR1 and CDR2: DFQATT and SNEGSKA (reference sequence). V was cut by 1 base and J by 4 bases, with 11 bases left in between. CDR3 amino acids: CSARGEGRYNSPLHF. The CDR3 DNA is TGCAGTGCTAGAGGGGAAGGGAGGTATAATTCACCCCTCCACTTT.

The V call is TRBV20-1, the J call TRBJ1-1; no reliable D call. The CDR3 is 13 residues long. From germline, CDR1 is DFQATT and CDR2 SNEGSKA (reference sequence). Trimming cost V 0 bases and J 3 bases, with 8 bases left between them. Here the CDR3 DNA reads TGCAGTGCTAGAGAGTACAGCGACACTGAAGCTTTCTTT. Residues: CSAREYSDTEAFF.

A few counts support this clonotype. The rearrangement links TRBV28 to TRBJ1-2; D remains ambiguous. The CDR3 is 13 amino acids. Trimming left V 6 bases short and J 8 bases short, with 16 bases between. Germline loops: CDR1 MDHEN, CDR2 SYDVKM. Written as DNA, the CDR3 is TGTGCCAGCAGCGCGCGGACCCGCGGAGGCTACACCTTC. Its protein product is CASSARTRGGYTF.

The sample holds a few counts of this clonotype. The genes are TRBV27 and TRBJ2-3, with 11 nucleotides matching TRBD2. CDR1 MNHEY and CDR2 SMNVEV come from the germline V gene (reference sequence). The junction had 10 bases not matched to a gene; V was cut back by 7 bases and J by 4 bases. The CDR3 has 16 amino acids. As DNA, the CDR3 is TGTGCCAGCACCCGTAGCGGGAGGGCCTTATCAGATACGCAGTATTTT. Translating it yields CASTRSGRALSDTQYF.

The chain joins TRBV4-1 to TRBJ2-5; 7 positions match TRBD1. Germline V CDR1 and CDR2: MGHRA, YSYEKL. Trimming removed 3 bases from V and 11 bases from J; junction bases left unmatched: 12. This CDR3 has 14 amino acids. The CDR3 sequence: CASSQTQGVDEQYF. CDR3 in DNA: TGCGCCAGCAGCCAGACCCAGGGGGTCGATGAGCAGTACTTC.

The chain couples TRBV6-2 or TRBV6-3 to TRBJ2-5, with 7 bases lining up with TRBD2. The V gene end was trimmed by 4 bases and the J gene end by 4 bases; junction bases not matched to a gene: 6. CDR3 length equals 14 residues. The V gene's germline CDR1 is MNHEY and CDR2 SVGEGT. The CDR3 coding sequence is TGTGCCAGCAGTTGGCTCGGACTAGGAGAGACCCAGTACTTC. Amino acids: CASSWLGLGETQYF.

The chain employs TRBV5-6 and TRBJ2-1, with 7 bases identical to TRBD2. Matching the DNA end better, TRBJ2-7 makes the J call doubtful. The CDR3 contains 16 residues. The V gene's germline CDR1 is SGHDT and CDR2 YYEEEE. The CDR3 reads CASSLDRASGYNEQYF. In DNA form, the CDR3 reads TGTGCCAGCAGCTTGGATAGGGCTAGCGGTTACAATGAGCAGTACTTC.

The gene calls are TRBV12-3 or TRBV12-4 and TRBJ2-3; tentatively, D is TRBD1 or TRBD2 (6 bases each). Trimming left V 4 bases short and J 8 bases short, with 13 bases between. The CDR3 runs to 13 residues. The DNA for the CDR3 is TGTGCCAGCAGTTCGGGGGCGGCAGGTACGCAGTATTTT. Its translation is CASSSGAAGTQYF.

J is TRBJ2-7 and V is TRBV2, with 9 bases aligning to TRBD1. The CDR3 loop spans 15 amino acids. Looked up from germline, CDR1 is SNHLY and CDR2 is FYNNEI. With V trimmed by 3 bases and J by 5 bases, 8 bases remained unmatched. The CDR3 sequence is CASSEGDRVSDEQYF. CDR3 bases: TGTGCCAGCAGTGAGGGGGACAGGGTCAGCGACGAGCAGTACTTC.

This clonotype appeared a few times. V and J are TRBV6-5 and TRBJ2-7, with D possibly being TRBD1 (5 bases). CDR3 length equals 13 residues. Germline CDR1 and CDR2: MNHEY and SVGAGI. V lost 2 bases to trimming and J lost 3 bases, with 8 bases between them. The CDR3 spells CASSYGAHYEQYF. CDR3 nucleotide sequence: TGTGCCAGCAGTTACGGGGCCCACTACGAGCAGTACTTC.

V and J are TRBV10-3 and TRBJ1-2, with D hard to call. The CDR3 spans 12 residues. V was clipped by 6 bases and J by 9 bases, with 14 bases between them. The germline V gene has CDR1 ENHRY and CDR2 SYGVKD. The chain's CDR3 is CAIRASGGSYTF. Here the CDR3 DNA reads TGTGCCATCAGGGCTAGTGGTGGGAGCTACACCTTC.

This clonotype was picked up a small number of times. In DNA, the CDR3 is TGTGCCAGCAGTTACGTGGCGGGGCCTACGGAGCAGTACTTC. Encoded protein: CASSYVAGPTEQYF. The chain couples TRBV6-2 or TRBV6-3 to TRBJ2-7; D perhaps matches TRBD2 (6 bases). With 2 bases removed from V and 7 bases from J, the gap between germline ends came to 15 bases. The CDR3 runs to 14 residues. Germline lookup yields CDR1 MNHEY and CDR2 SVGEGT.

This clonotype was seen more than once but under ten times. The chain employs TRBV20-1 and TRBJ2-7; the D gene could be TRBD1 or TRBD2 (6 bases each). The length of the CDR3 is 12 residues. CDR1 is DFQATT and CDR2 is SNEGSKA in the germline V gene (reference sequence). With 6 bases removed from V and 4 bases from J, the gap between germline ends came to 13 bases. The CDR3 here is CSARDMGYEQYF. DNA for the CDR3: TGCAGTGCGCGGGACATGGGGTACGAGCAGTACTTC.

This clonotype was found a few times. A junction boundary mismatches the germline segment, possibly from a read error. The CDR3 coding sequence is TGTGCCAGCAGCGGCGGACCCGGACCGAGCAATCACCCCCAGCATTTT. Its translation: CASSGGPGPSNHPQHF. The chain employs TRBV9 and TRBJ1-5; D remains ambiguous. From germline, CDR1 is SGDLS and CDR2 YYNGEE. The CDR3 has 16 amino acids.

This chain connects TRBV6-5 to TRBJ1-5; TRBD1 might be the D (5 bases). The V end lost 7 bases, the J end lost 7 bases, and 14 bases lay between the germline ends. This CDR3 has 13 amino acids. Germline V lookup: CDR1 MNHEY, CDR2 SVGAGI. CDR3 bases: TGTGCCAGCAAAGACAGAAAAGGGCAGCCCCAGCATTTT. This sequence encodes CASKDRKGQPQHF.